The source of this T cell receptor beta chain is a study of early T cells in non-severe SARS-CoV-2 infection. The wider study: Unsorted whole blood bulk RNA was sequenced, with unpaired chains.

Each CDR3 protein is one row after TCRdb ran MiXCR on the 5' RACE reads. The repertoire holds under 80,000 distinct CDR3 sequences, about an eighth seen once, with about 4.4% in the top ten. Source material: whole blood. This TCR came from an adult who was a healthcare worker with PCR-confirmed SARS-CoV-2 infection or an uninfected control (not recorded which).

This chain's CDR3 is CASSLGTDKAFF. As DNA, the CDR3 is TGTGCCAGCAGCTTAGGGACCGATAAAGCTTTCTTT. The chain carries TRBV7-9 and TRBJ1-1; no definite D call. V lost 1 base and J lost 9, with 9 bases in between. CDR1 and CDR2 from the germline V gene are SEHNR and FQNEAQ (reference sequence). The CDR3 is 12 amino acids.